This T cell receptor beta chain was documented in a study of shared clonotypes between healthy human individuals (dated by TCRdb to the early 2020s). Regarding the study in general: The cohort included three men and a couple of women between 18 and 49 years of age. Per donor, leukapheresis produced somewhere between about 0.85 and 10 billion PBMCs. To estimate repertoire size and how much clonotypes are shared between individuals, the study performed deep sequencing of blood TCR repertoires from a handful of healthy adults. For each donor, CD4 naive and CD4 memory were each given three plates, CD8 naive was given two plates, and CD8 memory was given one plate. To increase sequencing depth and limit assay-specific biases, different laboratories used diverse techniques to prepare libraries and sequence TCR repertoires. The paper as a whole reports these results and caveats: Higher generation probabilities were observed for clonotypes shared by all four sorted-subset donors than for non-shared clonotypes. The genetic and exposure-history diversity represented was limited by the small number of donors. Around 5.4% of naive CD4, 3.5% of naive CD8, 2.3% of memory CD4, and more than 0.35% of memory CD8 clonotypes were shared across a few donors. Incomplete sequencing was indicated by rarefaction of sorted-subset datasets, despite the large sequencing depth. Naive subsets generally had larger estimated clonotype richness than memory subsets. Pairwise subsampling led to the expectation that sequencing depth would affect the degree of clonotype sharing among donors. Sampling was restricted to blood, and TCR repertoires in tissue are likely to differ from TCR repertoires in blood.

Healthy HIV-negative adults with no recently reported acute infections or vaccinations were included as donors. Every donor was a Caucasian adult living in Nashville, Tennessee, USA. CD4+ T cells were enriched through magnetic negative selection, after which naive cells were positively selected on CD45RA and the remaining negative fraction served as the memory subset. Blood was obtained by leukapheresis, after which PBMCs were separated by Ficoll-Histopaque density gradient centrifugation and cryopreserved in liquid nitrogen vapor phase. Purity and quantity of every magnetically sorted T cell population were checked by analytical flow cytometry. Genomic DNA was isolated from each sorted fraction and quantified by UV absorbance on a Nanodrop 2000c. The germline V gene (reference sequence) specifies MNHNY as CDR1 and SVGAGI as CDR2. The junction carries 8 bases between V and J, which are trimmed by 5 bases and 4 bases respectively. The CDR3 runs 12 amino acids, cysteine and phenylalanine included. Only the CDR3 DNA is retained, 36 bases long and in frame from the first base.

Comment on this clone: There is no known antigen for this receptor. No base quality information exists; no much larger clone differs at one position.

TCR CDR3 regions were amplified from genomic DNA by multiplex PCR using the deep immunoSEQ assay. For each cell subset, the extracted genomic DNA was distributed evenly across all wells of several immunoSEQ 96-well plates, and each plate served as one replicate. Each replicate PCR for sorted subsets received about 200 ng genomic DNA, equal to roughly 29,000 T cell genomes. Purified libraries were quantified with a Qubit 3.0 fluorometer, sized on a Bioanalyzer 2100, and re-quantified with the KAPA Library Quantification kit. Every immunoSEQ 96-well plate was sequenced on a dedicated single-read 150-cycle Illumina NextSeq 550 flow cell. On the authors' methods: Because the immunoSEQ output held only junctional sequences and lacked quality scores, the filtering could not match the filtering applied to full-length reads. Sequences were annotated with PyIR, a Python wrapper for IgBLAST v1.9, and V/J genes and CDR3 were assigned using IMGT germline references. Reads were filtered out if the reads had weak V/J assignments (E-value above 1e-6), no CDR3, stop codons, out-of-frame junctions, or ambiguous translated residues. V3J clonotypes were defined as sequences sharing an identical inferred V gene, J gene, and CDR3 amino acid sequence. Percentage overlap between repertoires was computed as shared unique clonotypes divided by the size of the smaller repertoire. Richness of each repertoire was evaluated using RTK rarefaction, the Chao1 estimator, and Recon v2.1 estimates of unobserved clonotypes. Generation probabilities for all TCRbeta clonotypes obtained by the gDNA method from four donors were computed using OLGA. The table was pulled from immuneACCESS by TCRdb, which kept in-frame rearrangements only. Such tables lose some clones; where checked, under half of the loss comes from unresolved V genes, and the rest has no known cause. The DNA was the basis for D and trimming; V, J and clone size are from that table. This sample gives 500,000 to 550,000 clones in total; 90% to 96% of them show up just once. The ten top clones hold approximately 0.067% of the sample.

Sequencing used naive CD4+ T cells sorted from blood. The cell subset or site label, read with the paper, signifies: CD45RA+ positively selected. This receptor chain uses TRBV6-6 and TRBJ1-2; perhaps TRBD1 is the D gene, with 5 bases matching. The receptor was derived from a woman in her thirties in good health. The CDR3 loop reads CASSQGFYGYTF. The sequenced DNA is TGTGCCAGCAGTCAGGGATTCTATGGCTACACCTTC.